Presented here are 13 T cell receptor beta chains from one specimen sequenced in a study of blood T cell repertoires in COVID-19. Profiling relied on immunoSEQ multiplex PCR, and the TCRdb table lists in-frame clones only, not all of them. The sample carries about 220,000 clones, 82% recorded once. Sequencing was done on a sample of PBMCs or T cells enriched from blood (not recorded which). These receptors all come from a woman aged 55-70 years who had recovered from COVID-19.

CDR3: CASSGDRDTDTQYF. In DNA, the CDR3 is TGTGCCAGCAGTGGGGACAGGGACACAGATACGCAGTATTTT. The V call is TRBV27, the J call TRBJ2-3, with 9 positions matching TRBD1. Germline CDR1 and CDR2: MNHEY and SMNVEV (reference sequence). The CDR3 spans 14 residues. V lost 5 bases, J lost 2 bases, and 2 bases stayed unmatched.

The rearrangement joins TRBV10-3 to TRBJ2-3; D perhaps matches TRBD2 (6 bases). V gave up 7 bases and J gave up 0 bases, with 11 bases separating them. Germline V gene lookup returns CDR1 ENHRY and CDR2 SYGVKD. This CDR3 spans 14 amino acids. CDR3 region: CAITRGTSTDTQYF. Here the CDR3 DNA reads TGTGCCATCACCCGAGGGACTAGCACAGATACGCAGTATTTT.

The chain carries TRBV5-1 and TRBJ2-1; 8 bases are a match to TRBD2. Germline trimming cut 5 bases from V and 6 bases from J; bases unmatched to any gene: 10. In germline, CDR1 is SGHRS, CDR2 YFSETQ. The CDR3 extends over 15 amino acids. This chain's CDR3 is CASSSSGGQFNEQFF. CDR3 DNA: TGCGCCAGCAGTTCGAGCGGGGGACAATTCAATGAGCAGTTCTTC.

CDR3 region: CASSLRTSNTEAFF. In nucleotides, the CDR3 is TGTGCCAGCAGTTTAAGGACTTCGAACACTGAAGCTTTCTTT. The chain is built from TRBV27 and TRBJ1-1; D not resolved. This CDR3 has 14 residues. CDR1 and CDR2 from the germline V gene are MNHEY and SMNVEV (reference sequence). V was shortened by 2 bases and J by 1 base, with 8 bases between the two germline ends.

CDR3: CASSPRDRGFSYEQYF. CDR3 bases: TGTGCCAGCAGCCCACGGGACAGGGGGTTCTCCTACGAGCAGTACTTC. The chain recombines TRBV14 with TRBJ2-7; the match to TRBD1 covers 11 bases. V trimming: 4 bases; J trimming: 0 bases; junction bases outside the gene matches: 5. Germline V gene sequence: CDR1 SGHDN, CDR2 FVKESK. CDR3 size: 16 residues.

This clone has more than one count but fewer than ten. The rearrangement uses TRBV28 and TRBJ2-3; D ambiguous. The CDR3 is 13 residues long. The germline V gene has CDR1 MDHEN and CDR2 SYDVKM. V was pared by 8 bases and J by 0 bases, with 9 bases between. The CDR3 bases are TGTGCCAGCGGGCTCCCTAGCACAGATACGCAGTATTTT. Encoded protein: CASGLPSTDTQYF.

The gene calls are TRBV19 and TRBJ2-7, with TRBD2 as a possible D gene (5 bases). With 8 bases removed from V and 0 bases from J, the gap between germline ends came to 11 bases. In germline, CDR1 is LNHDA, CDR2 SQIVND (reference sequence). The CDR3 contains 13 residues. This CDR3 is CASGRADSYEQYF. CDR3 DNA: TGTGCCAGTGGCAGAGCGGACTCCTACGAGCAGTACTTC.

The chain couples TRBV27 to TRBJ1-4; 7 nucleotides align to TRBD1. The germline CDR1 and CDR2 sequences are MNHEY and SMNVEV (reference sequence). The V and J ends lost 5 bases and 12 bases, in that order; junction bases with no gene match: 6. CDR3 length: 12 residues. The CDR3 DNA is TGTGCCAGCAGTCCCCAGGGGGTCCAACTGTTTTTT. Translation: CASSPQGVQLFF.

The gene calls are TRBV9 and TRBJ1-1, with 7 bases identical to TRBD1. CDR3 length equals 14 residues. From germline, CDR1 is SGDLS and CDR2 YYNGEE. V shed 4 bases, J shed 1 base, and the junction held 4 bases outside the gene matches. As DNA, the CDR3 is TGTGCCAGCAGCCGACAGGGCCAGAACACTGAAGCTTTCTTT. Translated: CASSRQGQNTEAFF.

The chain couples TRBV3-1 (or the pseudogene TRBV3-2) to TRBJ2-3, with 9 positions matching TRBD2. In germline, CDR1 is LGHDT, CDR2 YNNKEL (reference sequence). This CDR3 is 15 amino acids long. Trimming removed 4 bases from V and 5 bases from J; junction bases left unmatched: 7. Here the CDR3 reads CASSRSGLAEDTQYF. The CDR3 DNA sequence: TGTGCCAGCAGCCGATCGGGACTAGCAGAAGATACGCAGTATTTT.

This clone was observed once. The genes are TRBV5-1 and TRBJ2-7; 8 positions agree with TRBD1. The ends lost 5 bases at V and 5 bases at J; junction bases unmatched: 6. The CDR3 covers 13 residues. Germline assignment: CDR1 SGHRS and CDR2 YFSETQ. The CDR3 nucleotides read TGCGCCAGCAGTCGTACAGGGGGGCACGAGCAGTACTTC. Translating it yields CASSRTGGHEQYF.

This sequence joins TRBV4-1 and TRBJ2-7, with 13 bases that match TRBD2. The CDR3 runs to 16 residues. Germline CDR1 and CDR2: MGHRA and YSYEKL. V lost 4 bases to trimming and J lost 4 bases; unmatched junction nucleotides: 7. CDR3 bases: TGCGCCAGCAGCCTACGGACTAGCGGGAGTCTATACGAGCAGTACTTC. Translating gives CASSLRTSGSLYEQYF.

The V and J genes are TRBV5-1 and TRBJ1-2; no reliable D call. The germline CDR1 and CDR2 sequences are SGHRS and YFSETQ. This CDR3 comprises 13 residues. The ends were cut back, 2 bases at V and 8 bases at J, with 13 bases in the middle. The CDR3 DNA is TGCGCCAGCAGCTTTTCGCAGGATACCGGCTACACCTTC. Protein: CASSFSQDTGYTF.